The 26 T cell receptor beta chains below come from one sample, sequenced in a study of cytomegalovirus exposure and HLA in healthy donors. Primers: 60 Vbeta forward and 13 Jbeta reverse. Measured with immunoSEQ multiplex PCR; TCRdb has only the in-frame clones, and not every one. The sample contains 250,000 to 350,000 clones, around 86% of which appear only once. The sequenced sample consisted of PBMCs. Receptor source: a man aged 40-50 years in good health and CMV-seropositive.

The genes are TRBV7-3 and TRBJ2-3, with a possible D match to TRBD2 (6 bases). Germline CDR1 SGHTA, CDR2 FQGTGA. V shed 3 bases and J shed 2 bases, with 12 bases lying between them. This CDR3 contains 15 residues. CDR3 bases: TGTGCCAGCAGCTTGATGGGGGGTTCCACAGATACGCAGTATTTT. Its protein product is CASSLMGGSTDTQYF.

The rearrangement joins TRBV11-2 to TRBJ2-5; 10 nucleotides align to TRBD2. CDR1 SGHAT and CDR2 FQNNGV come from the germline V gene. V dropped 4 bases and J dropped 1; count of bases not matched to a gene: 3. The CDR3 loop spans 15 amino acids. CDR3 nucleotide sequence: TGTGCCAGCAGCTCAGGACTAGCGGCCCAAGAGACCCAGTACTTC. Residues: CASSSGLAAQETQYF.

The CDR3 DNA follows: TGTGCCAGCAGGGTAGCGGGACACTACAATGAGCAGTTCTTC. Translation: CASRVAGHYNEQFF. The V gene is TRBV2, the J gene TRBJ2-1; 8 positions agree with TRBD2. The CDR3 length is 14 residues. V shed 6 bases, J shed 3 bases, and the junction held 4 bases outside the gene matches. The germline CDR1 and CDR2 sequences are SNHLY and FYNNEI.

The V and J genes are TRBV5-6 and TRBJ1-1, with D perhaps TRBD1 (5 bases). CDR1 SGHDT and CDR2 YYEEEE come from the germline V gene. The CDR3 extends over 13 amino acids. Between the trimmed V and J ends, which lost 5 bases and 5 bases, there was a span of 13 bases. As DNA, the CDR3 is TGTGCCAGCAGTACGACAGTTTCGACTGAAGCTTTCTTT. It codes for CASSTTVSTEAFF.

The gene calls are TRBV19 and TRBJ1-2; D ambiguous. This CDR3 has 11 residues. Trimming left V 3 bases short and J 6 bases short, with 5 bases between. Germline V gene sequence: CDR1 LNHDA, CDR2 SQIVND (reference sequence). CDR3 coding DNA: TGTGCCAGTAGTATCGGTAATGGCTACACCTTC. It specifies CASSIGNGYTF.

The CDR3 DNA sequence: TGTGCCAGCAGCGTAGGCGGGAGGGGTCGGACCGGGGAGCTGTTTTTT. The encoded protein is CASSVGGRGRTGELFF. J is TRBJ2-2 and V is TRBV9; 9 nucleotides line up with TRBD2. Trimming cost V 0 bases and J 5 bases; bases outside gene matches: 5. This CDR3 is 16 amino acids long. In germline, CDR1 is SGDLS, CDR2 YYNGEE.

The chain carries TRBV19 and TRBJ1-2; 8 nucleotides align to TRBD1. Per germline, CDR1 LNHDA and CDR2 SQIVND (reference sequence). This CDR3 has 12 residues. With 8 bases clipped from V and 6 bases from J, the junction kept 5 bases outside the gene matches. CDR3 loop: CASPDRDDGYTF. CDR3 bases: TGTGCCAGTCCGGACAGGGATGATGGCTACACCTTC.

The chain employs TRBV19 and TRBJ1-3, with D perhaps TRBD1 (5 bases). CDR1 and CDR2 (germline): LNHDA, SQIVND (reference sequence). The CDR3 consists of 15 residues. Trimming removed 5 bases from V and 4 bases from J, with 15 bases in between. Written as DNA, the CDR3 is TGTGCCAGTAGTTCCAGCGGGGCGAGCGGAAACACCATATATTTT. It is translated as CASSSSGASGNTIYF.

This rearrangement joins TRBV27 to TRBJ2-7; the match to TRBD2 covers 7 bases. Germline CDR1 reads MNHEY; CDR2 reads SMNVEV (reference sequence). The CDR3 covers 15 residues. V shed 3 bases and J 4 bases; nucleotides not matched to a gene: 9. Here the CDR3 reads CASSLVLGGGYEQYF. The CDR3 DNA reads TGTGCCAGCAGTTTGGTCCTGGGCGGGGGTTACGAGCAGTACTTC.

This chain joins TRBV6-5 and TRBJ2-1; 10 positions agree with TRBD2. The junction had 4 bases not matched to a gene; V was cut back by 5 bases and J by 3 bases. In germline, CDR1 is MNHEY, CDR2 SVGAGI. The CDR3 is 15 residues long. CDR3 sequence reads: CASSPSSGSYNEQFF. As DNA, the CDR3 is TGTGCCAGCAGTCCTTCTAGCGGGAGCTACAATGAGCAGTTCTTC.

V and J are TRBV11-3 and TRBJ2-3; D perhaps matches TRBD2 (6 bases). Germline loops: CDR1 SGHNT, CDR2 YENEEA. V lost 3 bases, J lost 0 bases, and 10 bases lay in between. The CDR3 totals 15 residues. CDR3 sequence: CASSFGTVSTDTQYF. In nucleotides, the CDR3 is TGTGCCAGCAGCTTCGGGACTGTTAGCACAGATACGCAGTATTTT.

The rearrangement links TRBV7-8 to TRBJ1-1; a possible D gene is TRBD1 (6 bases). Germline-derived CDR1 and CDR2 are SGHVS and FQNEAQ. Trimming took off 5 bases at V and 3 bases at J, with 10 bases between the two ends. The CDR3 runs to 13 residues. The CDR3 DNA reads as TGTGCCAGCAGCCCAGGGGCTTACACTGAAGCTTTCTTT. This sequence encodes CASSPGAYTEAFF.

This chain joins TRBV27 and TRBJ2-2; the match to TRBD2 covers 10 bases. Germline CDR1 MNHEY, CDR2 SMNVEV (reference sequence). This CDR3 contains 16 residues. V dropped 2 bases and J dropped 5; count of bases not matched to a gene: 5. DNA for the CDR3: TGTGCCAGCAGTTTAGGGCTAGCGGGAGAAACCGGGGAGCTGTTTTTT. It yields the protein CASSLGLAGETGELFF.

V and J are TRBV7-2 and TRBJ2-7; D may be TRBD2 (6 bases). Germline CDR1 reads SGHTA; CDR2 reads FQGNSA. The CDR3 runs 17 residues. The ends were cut back, 1 base at V and 3 bases at J, with 19 bases in the middle. CDR3 in DNA: TGTGCCAGCAGCTTAGTGGGTGGGGCAGGGAGGATCTACGAGCAGTACTTC. It is translated as CASSLVGGAGRIYEQYF.

The CDR3 DNA sequence: TGCGCCAGCAGCTTGGCGGGTGGTATCGTCGGAAACACCATATATTTT. Amino acid sequence: CASSLAGGIVGNTIYF. This chain joins TRBV5-1 and TRBJ1-3; no firm D call. Trimming shortened V by 0 bases and J by 4 bases, and 14 bases separated the two germline ends. The V gene's germline CDR1 is SGHRS and CDR2 YFSETQ. CDR3 length: 16 residues.

This clone was counted a single time. The chain recombines TRBV9 with TRBJ2-1; 10 nucleotides agree with TRBD2. The CDR3 has 16 amino acids. Germline loops: CDR1 SGDLS, CDR2 YYNGEE. J gave up 5 bases and V 0 bases, and 5 bases lay outside the gene matches. CDR3 nucleotide sequence: TGTGCCAGCAGCGTAGAGGGACTAGCGAGACACAATGAGCAGTTCTTC. It yields the protein CASSVEGLARHNEQFF. The whole variable domain, filled in from reference TRBV9 and TRBJ2-1, reads DSGVTQTPKHLITATGQRVTLRCSPRSGDLSVYWYQQSLDQGLQFLIQYYNGEERAKGNILERFSAQQFPDLHSELNLSSLELGDSALYFCASSVEGLARHNEQFFGPGTRLTVL.

J is TRBJ2-6 and V is TRBV7-9, with TRBD1 as a possible D gene (6 bases). V was clipped by 4 bases and J by 0 bases, with 19 bases between them. The CDR3 consists of 19 residues. The germline CDR1 and CDR2 sequences are SEHNR and FQNEAQ (reference sequence). The chain's CDR3 is CASSSYLTGTLSGANVLTF. As DNA, the CDR3 is TGTGCCAGCAGCTCATACTTAACAGGGACGCTCTCTGGGGCCAACGTCCTGACTTTC.

J is TRBJ2-1 and V is TRBV18; the match to TRBD2 covers 14 bases. Germline CDR1 is KGHSH and CDR2 is LQKENI. Unmatched junction bases numbered 10, after V lost 2 bases and J lost 7 bases. The CDR3 sequence is 18 residues long. The CDR3 loop is CASSPMTSGRASRNEQFF. The CDR3 nucleotides read TGTGCCAGCTCACCAATGACTAGCGGGAGGGCCTCACGGAATGAGCAGTTCTTC.

This clone has only one observation. CDR3 in DNA: TGCGCCAGCAGCTTGACAGGGAATAATTCACCCCTCCACTTT. Translating it yields CASSLTGNNSPLHF. The rearrangement links TRBV5-1 to TRBJ1-6, with a possible D match to TRBD1 (6 bases). The length of the CDR3 is 14 residues. With 1 base removed from V and 5 bases from J, the gap between germline ends came to 7 bases. Germline assignment: CDR1 SGHRS and CDR2 YFSETQ.

Turning to this clone: The junction differs from germline at one of its ends, possibly a read error. The CDR3 here is CASSFGTVNEQFF. The CDR3 nucleotides are TGTGCTAGCAGCTTTGGGACAGTTAATGAGCAGTTCTTC. This chain links TRBV7-7 with TRBJ2-1; 7 bases are a match to TRBD1. The CDR3 is made up of 13 amino acids. From germline, CDR1 is SSHAT and CDR2 FNYEAQ (reference sequence).

V gene TRBV29-1 combines with J gene TRBJ2-5, with 8 bases matching TRBD1. The trim removed 5 bases at V and 4 bases at J, leaving 12 bases unmatched. The germline V gene has CDR1 SQVTM and CDR2 ANQGSEA. This CDR3 comprises 15 residues. In DNA, the CDR3 is TGCAGCGTTCCGGGACAGGCCGACCCGATAGAGACCCAGTACTTC. The encoded protein is CSVPGQADPIETQYF.

The chain uses TRBV19 and TRBJ2-3, with 12 bases that match TRBD2. Germline CDR1 and CDR2: LNHDA and SQIVND (reference sequence). The CDR3 totals 16 residues. With V trimmed by 4 bases and J by 3 bases, 5 bases remained unmatched. For the CDR3, the DNA is TGTGCCAGTAGTACTCGGACTAGCGGGGAGACAGATACGCAGTATTTT. Its protein product is CASSTRTSGETDTQYF.

The chain's CDR3 is CASSYGGTEAFF. CDR3 nucleotide sequence: TGTGCCAGCAGCTACGGAGGAACTGAAGCTTTCTTT. V gene TRBV7-9 combines with J gene TRBJ1-1; no clear D gene. The ends were cut back, 4 bases at V and 5 bases at J, with 8 bases in the middle. The length of the CDR3 is 12 residues. The V gene's germline CDR1 is SEHNR and CDR2 FQNEAQ (reference sequence).

The CDR3 sequence: CASSARTGDIYEQYF. CDR3 sequence (DNA): TGTGCCAGCAGCGCAAGGACAGGGGATATCTACGAGCAGTACTTC. This chain uses TRBV5-4 with TRBJ2-7, with 9 nucleotides matching TRBD1. CDR3 size: 15 residues. V lost 4 bases, J lost 3 bases, and 8 bases stayed unmatched. Germline lookup yields CDR1 SGHNT and CDR2 YYREEE (reference sequence).

V usage is TRBV10-3 and J usage is TRBJ1-2; D possibly corresponds to TRBD1 (5 bases). The CDR3 covers 13 residues. Germline V gene lookup returns CDR1 ENHRY and CDR2 SYGVKD. V was pared by 5 bases and J by 2 bases, with 9 bases between. The chain's CDR3 is CAISPDSNYGYTF. CDR3 DNA: TGTGCCATCAGTCCCGACAGCAACTATGGCTACACCTTC.

The chain employs TRBV30 and TRBJ2-1, with 9 nucleotides matching TRBD1. The CDR3 contains 16 residues. The J segment lost 7 bases and the V segment lost 0 bases, leaving 10 bases of the junction unmatched. The germline CDR1 and CDR2 sequences are GTSNPN and SVGIG (reference sequence). The CDR3 DNA follows: TGTGCCTGGAGTGTACAGAATTGGGACAGGGAGAATGAGCAGTTCTTC. Translation: CAWSVQNWDRENEQFF.